This T cell receptor beta chain was identified during a study of CD8 T cells in Susac syndrome. Germline loops: CDR1 DFQATT, CDR2 SNEGSKA (reference sequence). Trimming removed 3 bases from V and 17 bases from J, with 16 bases in between. The CDR3 sequence is 11 residues long. TCR beta sequences were obtained from blood CD8+ and CD4+ T cells. CD8+ and CD4+ T cells were negatively isolated; TEMRA cells were FACS-enriched. Reverse transcription of roughly 0.5 to 1 ug RNA was performed with random hexamers. The amplification used immunoSEQ multiplex PCR on TCR beta CDR3; it spanned 54 Vbeta and 13 Jbeta. From the immunoSEQ multiplex PCR reads, TCRdb called clonotypes with MiXCR, one entry per CDR3 protein. The table records 190,000 or so distinct CDR3 sequences, 85% to 95% of them present only once.

This sequence was found in a human donor with multiple sclerosis. The source material was CD4+ T cells from PBMCs. The chain joins TRBV20-1 to TRBJ1-4; no reliable D call. The CDR3 DNA sequence: TGCAGTGCTAGCAACTCGGGGATGCATTTTTTT. Its translation is CSASNSGMHFF.